These 18 T cell receptor beta chains share one sample of origin, sequenced in a study of T cells in Graves' hyperthyroidism and ophthalmopathy. Amplification yielded TCR beta CDR3 regions, with RNA transcripts as the source. RT-PCR in the first round (using the HTBI primer set) targeted the TCR CDR3. One entry per CDR3 protein results from TCRdb running MiXCR on the multiplex PCR reads. The sample contains 700,000 or so distinct CDR3 sequences, 15% to 20% of which appear only once. The sequencing input was blood. These TCRs come from a man aged 18 to 35 with Graves' hyperthyroidism.

This clonotype showed up many times. V is TRBV28 and J is TRBJ1-1; no clear D. This CDR3 spans 15 amino acids. Germline loops: CDR1 MDHEN, CDR2 SYDVKM. Trimming shortened V by 1 base and J by 1 base, and 10 bases separated the two germline ends. The CDR3 DNA sequence: TGTGCCAGCAGTTTATATGCAGGAGGGAACACTGAAGCTTTCTTT. It translates to CASSLYAGGNTEAFF.

This sequence joins TRBV5-5 and TRBJ2-2; 8 nucleotides match TRBD1. Germline V gene sequence: CDR1 SGHKS, CDR2 YYEKEE (reference sequence). The CDR3 totals 17 residues. The V gene end was trimmed by 4 bases and the J gene end by 5 bases; junction bases not matched to a gene: 13. The CDR3 DNA reads TGTGCCAGCAGCCCATCACCGCGGACAGGGAGGACCGGGGAGCTGTTTTTT. Its protein is CASSPSPRTGRTGELFF.

The rearrangement links TRBV19 to TRBJ1-5; 10 positions match TRBD1. V lost 5 bases and J lost 1; bases outside the gene matches: 2. Germline loops: CDR1 LNHDA, CDR2 SQIVND (reference sequence). CDR3 length: 15 amino acids. CDR3: CASSADRGSNQPQHF. The CDR3 nucleotides are TGTGCCAGTAGTGCGGACAGGGGGAGCAATCAGCCCCAGCATTTT.

The rearrangement joins TRBV20-1 to TRBJ2-3, with D perhaps TRBD2 (6 bases). Trimming took 6 bases from V and 5 from J, leaving 15 bases between them. Looked up from germline, CDR1 is DFQATT and CDR2 is SNEGSKA (reference sequence). The CDR3 spans 13 residues. The CDR3 DNA reads as TGCAGTGCACATGCGGGAAGGGGAGATACGCAGTATTTT. As protein: CSAHAGRGDTQYF.

The chain links TRBV28 to TRBJ2-2; D is perhaps TRBD1 (5 bases). This CDR3 has 16 amino acids. V was trimmed by 2 bases and J by 3 bases, leaving 13 bases between them. The germline gives CDR1 MDHEN, CDR2 SYDVKM. CDR3: CASSLGAGWYTGELFF. CDR3 nucleotide sequence: TGTGCCAGCAGTTTAGGGGCAGGGTGGTACACCGGGGAGCTGTTTTTT.

In this sample, this clonotype turned up many times. The gene calls are TRBV12-3 or TRBV12-4 and TRBJ2-7; TRBD2 matches 8 bases. The CDR3 is 15 amino acids. With 5 bases clipped from V and 0 bases from J, the junction kept 6 bases outside the gene matches. CDR3: CASSQLAVSSYEQYF. The CDR3 bases are TGTGCCAGCAGTCAACTAGCGGTAAGCTCCTACGAGCAGTACTTC.

The CDR3 protein is CASSMRAVYSNQPQHF. CDR3 in DNA: TGTGCCAGTAGTATGAGGGCGGTATATAGCAATCAGCCCCAGCATTTT. The chain joins TRBV19 to TRBJ1-5; unclear D gene. Germline V gene sequence: CDR1 LNHDA, CDR2 SQIVND (reference sequence). V was trimmed by 3 bases and J by 0 bases, leaving 12 bases between them. This CDR3 comprises 16 residues.

V is TRBV28 and J is TRBJ2-7; no definite D call. The ends were cut back, 4 bases at V and 3 bases at J, with 10 bases in the middle. The CDR3 loop spans 13 amino acids. CDR1 and CDR2 from the germline V gene are MDHEN and SYDVKM. The CDR3 bases are TGTGCCAGCAGTTCCTTTTCCGACTACGAGCAGTACTTC. Its protein product is CASSSFSDYEQYF.

The chain uses TRBV27 and TRBJ2-5; a possible D gene is TRBD2 (7 bases). Germline values: CDR1 MNHEY, CDR2 SMNVEV (reference sequence). CDR3 length: 14 residues. V lost 6 bases and J 0 bases, leaving 11 bases between the germline ends. The CDR3, as DNA: TGTGCCAGCAGAGGGGGGGAGTACCAAGAGACCCAGTACTTC. Translation: CASRGGEYQETQYF.

The chain joins TRBV7-9 to TRBJ2-1, with D possibly being TRBD2 (5 bases). The germline CDR1 and CDR2 sequences are SEHNR and FQNEAQ (reference sequence). V shed 5 bases and J shed 8 bases, with 13 bases lying between them. The CDR3 is 13 residues long. Written as DNA, the CDR3 is TGTGCCAGCAGCGAAAGTTCCGGGGATGAGCAGTTCTTC. Translation: CASSESSGDEQFF.

In regard to this clonotype: A clone one base away is much larger, so this may be a read error. The chain employs TRBV7-6 and TRBJ1-4; 9 nucleotides line up with TRBD1. Germline assignment: CDR1 SGHVS and CDR2 FNYEAQ. With 6 bases clipped from V and 10 bases from J, the junction kept 12 bases outside the gene matches. The CDR3 contains 15 residues. DNA for the CDR3: TGTGCCAGCAGGGGACAGGGCGGGGGGGAGGGAAAACTGTTTTTT. Residues: CASRGQGGGEGKLFF.

This clonotype came up once. This rearrangement joins TRBV11-2 to TRBJ2-5, with 9 bases fitting TRBD2. The CDR3 consists of 16 residues. Unmatched junction bases numbered 12, after V lost 5 bases and J lost 5 bases. Per the germline V gene, CDR1 is SGHAT and CDR2 is FQNNGV. In nucleotides, the CDR3 is TGTGCCAGCAGCCGCGATCTAGCGGGGCTAGCGGAGACCCAGTACTTC. Its translation: CASSRDLAGLAETQYF.

This clonotype occurred a few times. The chain carries TRBV9 and TRBJ2-7; D is unresolved. This CDR3 contains 14 residues. Germline V gene sequence: CDR1 SGDLS, CDR2 YYNGEE. The germline V and J ends were trimmed by 0 bases and 1 base, with 8 bases remaining between them. The CDR3 nucleotides are TGTGCCAGCAGCGTAGGTCCTTATTCCTACGAGCAGTACTTC. This translates into CASSVGPYSYEQYF.

This clonotype was seen repeatedly, ten times or more. The rearrangement uses TRBV7-3 and TRBJ2-1; TRBD2 matches 8 bases. CDR3 size: 16 residues. With V trimmed by 5 bases and J by 5 bases, 11 bases remained unmatched. CDR1 is SGHTA, CDR2 FQGTGA, per germline. The CDR3 region has the DNA TGTGCCAGCAGCCCCAGCTTGGGGACTAGTCACAATGAGCAGTTCTTC. It is translated as CASSPSLGTSHNEQFF.

The J gene is TRBJ2-1, the V gene TRBV5-5; D is possibly TRBD2 (5 bases). The CDR3 has 15 amino acids. Germline assignment: CDR1 SGHKS and CDR2 YYEKEE (reference sequence). Trimming cost V 2 bases and J 1 base, with 10 bases left between them. The CDR3 DNA reads as TGTGCCAGCAGCTTCGGGATCATATCCTACAATGAGCAGTTCTTC. Translated, it gives CASSFGIISYNEQFF.

V is TRBV28 and J is TRBJ2-3; D is unclear. Germline values: CDR1 MDHEN, CDR2 SYDVKM. V dropped 5 bases and J dropped 7 bases, with 16 bases sitting between them. The CDR3 has 14 amino acids. In DNA form, the CDR3 reads TGTGCCAGCAGTGAACTCCCAGCCCGCAATACGCAGTATTTT. Amino acid sequence: CASSELPARNTQYF.

This clonotype was recorded a few times. The chain carries TRBV7-8 and TRBJ2-3; 9 bases fit TRBD2. Germline CDR1 SGHVS, CDR2 FQNEAQ. The CDR3 contains 16 residues. V lost 4 bases, J lost 2 bases, and 7 bases stayed unmatched. CDR3 DNA: TGTGCCAGCAGCTGGACTAGCGAGCTCCTCACAGATACGCAGTATTTT. Residues: CASSWTSELLTDTQYF.

V usage is TRBV25-1 and J usage is TRBJ1-6; 8 bases map to TRBD1. Germline V CDR1 and CDR2: MGHDK, SYGVNS. CDR3 length equals 14 residues. J was trimmed by 9 bases and V by 5 bases; bases with no gene match: 6. This CDR3 is CASSLTGGTSPLHF. CDR3 DNA: TGTGCCAGCAGTCTTACAGGGGGGACTTCACCCCTCCACTTT.